These T cell receptor beta chains were read from a single sample in a study of blood T cell repertoires in COVID-19. Clones were sequenced by immunoSEQ multiplex PCR, and TCRdb holds only the in-frame ones, with some missing. The data show roughly 70,000 clones, with approximately 77% seen just once and 2% to 2.5% held by the top ten. The source material was peripheral blood. The receptor source for this set is a man between 70 and 80 years old with COVID-19, enrolled during active disease. Each CDR3 is given with its conserved first and last residue. Fields, in order: V gene, clone size, D gene, J gene, CDR3 protein, CDR3 DNA. A D gene is named only where the DNA matches it firmly. Not all rows give a size; the values are once, few, many and, for expanded clones, a class.

TRBV28	-	TRBD1	TRBJ1-2	CASRGQGAPGYTF	TGTGCCAGCAGAGGACAGGGGGCGCCTGGCTACACCTTC
TRBV2	few	TRBD2	TRBJ2-5	CASSVGLAGGYETQYF	TGTGCCAGCAGTGTAGGACTAGCGGGAGGGTATGAGACCCAGTACTTC
TRBV6-5	-	TRBD1	TRBJ1-5	CASRGQGGNQPQHF	TGTGCCAGCAGAGGACAGGGAGGCAATCAGCCCCAGCATTTT
TRBV18	-	-	TRBJ2-1	CASSPERNEQFF	TGTGCCAGCTCACCAGAGCGAAATGAGCAGTTCTTC
TRBV5-1	once	-	TRBJ1-2	CASSEQSIGISYGYTF	TGCGCCAGCAGCGAACAGAGCATAGGCATATCCTATGGCTACACCTTC
TRBV5-1	few	TRBD2	TRBJ2-3	CASSLNSGRTDTQYF	TGCGCCAGCAGCTTGAATAGCGGGAGAACAGATACGCAGTATTTT
TRBV28	few	TRBD1	TRBJ1-4	CASTEGGSTNEKLFF	TGTGCCAGCACCGAAGGGGGCAGCACTAATGAAAAACTGTTTTTT
TRBV7-3	-	TRBD2	TRBJ2-3	CASSPGLAGPTDTQYF	TGTGCCAGCAGCCCCGGACTAGCGGGACCCACAGATACGCAGTATTTT
TRBV7-9	few	-	TRBJ1-2	CASSLDRYGYTF	TGTGCCAGCAGCCTGGACAGATATGGCTACACCTTC
TRBV5-6	few	TRBD2	TRBJ2-7	CASRLAGGSYEQYF	TGTGCCAGCAGGCTAGCGGGAGGCTCCTACGAGCAGTACTTC
TRBV30	-	-	TRBJ1-6	CALSYQATRNSPLHF	TGTGCCTTATCGTACCAGGCAACTAGAAATTCACCCCTCCACTTT
TRBV4-3	-	TRBD1	TRBJ1-2	CASSQDGPQGAYGYTF	TGCGCCAGCAGCCAAGATGGACCCCAGGGGGCATATGGCTACACCTTC
TRBV7-2	-	TRBD2	TRBJ2-7	CASSLSGGSMREQYF	TGTGCCAGCAGCTTAAGTGGCGGGAGCATGCGAGAGCAGTACTTC
TRBV28	-	-	TRBJ1-1	CASKGRVGATEAFF	TGTGCCAGCAAAGGTCGCGTAGGAGCCACTGAAGCTTTCTTT
TRBV4-3	-	-	TRBJ1-5	CASSQVYSYNQPQHF	TGCGCCAGCAGCCAAGTATACAGTTACAATCAGCCCCAGCATTTT
TRBV7-2	-	TRBD1	TRBJ2-3	CASSRDSHSTDTQYF	TGTGCCAGCAGCCGGGACAGCCATTCCACAGATACGCAGTATTTT
TRBV7-2	-	-	TRBJ1-2	CASSLGRGGYGYTF	TGTGCCAGCAGCTTAGGCCGGGGGGGCTATGGCTACACCTTC
TRBV19	-	-	TRBJ1-5	CASSIVASNQPQHF	TGTGCCAGTAGTATTGTGGCTAGCAATCAGCCCCAGCATTTT
TRBV28	-	-	TRBJ1-2	CASSQAGRYGYTF	TGTGCCAGCTCTCAGGCGGGCCGCTATGGCTACACCTTC
TRBV12-3/TRBV12-4	-	-	TRBJ1-2	CASTLAGYGGYTF	TGTGCCAGCACCCTAGCGGGGTATGGTGGCTACACCTTC
TRBV3-1/TRBV3-2	-	-	TRBJ1-6	CASSHPQGTGSPLHF	TGTGCCAGCAGCCATCCACAGGGCACGGGATCACCCCTCCACTTT
TRBV7-2	-	-	TRBJ2-7	CASSFSYPYEQYF	TGTGCCAGCAGCTTCAGTTATCCCTACGAGCAGTACTTC
TRBV28	-	-	TRBJ1-1	CASSLGKLTEAFF	TGTGCCAGCAGTTTAGGTAAACTCACTGAAGCTTTCTTT
TRBV27	-	-	TRBJ1-6	CASRLSPVFSSPLHF	TGTGCCAGCAGGCTTTCCCCTGTTTTTAGTTCACCCCTCCACTTT
TRBV5-1	-	-	TRBJ2-7	CASSSDDYGDYEQYF	TGCGCCAGCAGCTCTGATGACTATGGGGACTACGAGCAGTACTTC
TRBV5-1	-	TRBD1	TRBJ1-1	CASSFDRGGTEAFF	TGCGCCAGCAGCTTTGACAGGGGAGGGACTGAAGCTTTCTTT
TRBV27	-	-	TRBJ2-3	CASSFGKFTDTQYF	TGTGCCAGCAGTTTTGGCAAGTTCACAGATACGCAGTATTTT
TRBV18	-	TRBD1	TRBJ2-1	CASSPGTGGYNEQFF	TGTGCCAGCTCACCCGGGACAGGGGGCTACAATGAGCAGTTCTTC
TRBV3-1/TRBV3-2	-	-	TRBJ2-3	CASSHRGASTDTQYF	TGTGCCAGCAGCCACAGGGGGGCTAGCACAGATACGCAGTATTTT